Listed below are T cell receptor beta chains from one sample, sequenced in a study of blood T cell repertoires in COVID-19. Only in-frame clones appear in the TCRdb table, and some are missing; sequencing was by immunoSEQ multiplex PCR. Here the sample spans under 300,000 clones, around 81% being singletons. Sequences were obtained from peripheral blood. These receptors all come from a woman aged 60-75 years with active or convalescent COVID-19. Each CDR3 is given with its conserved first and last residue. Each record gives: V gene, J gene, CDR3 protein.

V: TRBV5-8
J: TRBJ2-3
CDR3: CASSLDRAADTQYF

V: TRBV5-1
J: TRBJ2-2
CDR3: CASSTQGGNTGELFF

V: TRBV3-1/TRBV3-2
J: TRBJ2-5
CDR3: CASSQFGETQYF

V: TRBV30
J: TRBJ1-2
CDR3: CAWTTNQGNFYGYTF

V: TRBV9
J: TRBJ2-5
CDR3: CASSVGLSGVETQYF

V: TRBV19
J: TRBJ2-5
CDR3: CASSIAAGGAETQYF

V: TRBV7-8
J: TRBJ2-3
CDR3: CASSLAVIGLAGTDTQYF

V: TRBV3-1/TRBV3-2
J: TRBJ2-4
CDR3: CASSRGLGGTRYQYF

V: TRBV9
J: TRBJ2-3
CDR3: CASSVASGGAEDTQYF

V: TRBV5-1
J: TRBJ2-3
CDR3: CASAGLAGGNTDTQYF

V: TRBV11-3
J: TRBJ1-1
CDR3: CASSSRRGRGTEAFF

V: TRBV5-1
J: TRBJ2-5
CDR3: CASTLFGVPQETQYF

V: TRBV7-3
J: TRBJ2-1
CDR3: CASSWSPGAGNEQFF

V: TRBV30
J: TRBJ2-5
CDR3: CAWSRGRASVGETQYF

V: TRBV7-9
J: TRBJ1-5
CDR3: CASSTPRDRYQHF

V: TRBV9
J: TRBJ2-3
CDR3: CASSVLPGTDTQYF

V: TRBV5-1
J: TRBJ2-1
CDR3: CASSHSHNEQFF

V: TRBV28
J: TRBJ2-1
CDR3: CASSLLRGHSYNEQFF

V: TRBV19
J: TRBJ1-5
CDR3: CASSFDSNNQPQHF

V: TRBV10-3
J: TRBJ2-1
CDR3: CAISADSNEQFF

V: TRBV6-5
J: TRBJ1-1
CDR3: CASRLDRGNTEAFF

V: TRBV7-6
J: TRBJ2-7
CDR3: CASSLERGAREQYF

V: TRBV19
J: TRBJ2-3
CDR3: CAAGTSDTDTQYF

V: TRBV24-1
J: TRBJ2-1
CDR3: CATSDVSGAGGHVLEQFF

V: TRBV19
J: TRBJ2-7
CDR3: CASSILRDSAAEQYF

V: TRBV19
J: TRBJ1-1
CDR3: CASSIVFGANTEAFF

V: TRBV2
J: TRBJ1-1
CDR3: CASTRDRPGTEAFF

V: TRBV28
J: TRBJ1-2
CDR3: CASSLWAGVRGYTF

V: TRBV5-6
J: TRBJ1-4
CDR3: CASSYLTTGIEKLFF

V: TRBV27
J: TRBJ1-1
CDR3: CASRGLRGLNTEAFF

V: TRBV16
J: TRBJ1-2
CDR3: CASSHSGGAPVGYTF

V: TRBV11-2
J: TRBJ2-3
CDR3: CASSFTGGHLTDTQYF

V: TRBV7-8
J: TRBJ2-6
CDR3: CASSLAVEAGANVLTF

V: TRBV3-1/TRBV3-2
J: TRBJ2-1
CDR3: CASSKRRLAGGPESYNEQFF

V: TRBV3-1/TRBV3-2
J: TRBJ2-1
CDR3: CASSQSAGGKAEQFF

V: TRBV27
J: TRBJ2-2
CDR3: CASSFVYTGELFF

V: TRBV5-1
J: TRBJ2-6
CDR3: CASSLLTSGISGANVLTF

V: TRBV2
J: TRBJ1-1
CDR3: CASSVGQGATEAFF

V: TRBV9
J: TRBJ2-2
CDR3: CASSTSRTYTGELFF

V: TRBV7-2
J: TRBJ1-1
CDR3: CASSLLRSNTEAFF

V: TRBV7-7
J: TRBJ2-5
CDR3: CASSTTEQETQYF